The text below deals with one T cell receptor beta chain. The data were taken from a study of cytomegalovirus exposure and HLA in healthy donors. Per germline, CDR1 KGHSH and CDR2 LQKENI. CDR3 length: 14 amino acids. J lost 5 bases, V lost 3 bases, and 7 bases had no gene match. 60 Vbeta and 13 Jbeta primers were used in PCR. Methods used by the authors: Approximately 12 million of tens of millions of unique TCR beta chains were shared, per a later count. Libraries were prepared by immunoSEQ multiplex PCR; TCRdb keeps only in-frame clonotypes and omits some of them. The DNA gave D and trimming, while V, J and clone size come from that table. The data show 45,000 to 65,000 clones, around three quarters seen once.

This clonotype originated in a woman in her thirties or forties in good health and CMV-seropositive. The chain carries TRBV18 and TRBJ2-7; TRBD1 matches 7 bases. Sequenced: PBMCs. CDR3 sequence (DNA): TGTGCCAGCTCACCGCTCCGGGACAGCGACGAGCAGTACTTC. Protein sequence: CASSPLRDSDEQYF.